This TCR beta chain was found in a study of T cells in Graves' hyperthyroidism and ophthalmopathy (dated 2019 in TCRdb). Regarding the complete study: Peripheral blood was sampled at the time of initial diagnosis, prior to any treatment. TCR V-J signatures able to tell the groups apart were searched for in a discovery cohort of some 100 patients, of whom more than 40 had Graves' ophthalmopathy and under 65 had stable Graves' hyperthyroidism. Prospective prediction of ophthalmopathy was tested in an independent validation cohort consisting of fewer than 20 hyperthyroidism patients and around 16 patients who later progressed to ophthalmopathy. The roughly 100 discovery patients were randomly divided into training and test sets at a 7:3 ratio. The study also compared thyroid tissue and blood T-cell repertoires from five or six Graves' hyperthyroidism patients. After sampling, hyperthyroidism patients received methimazole starting at 30 mg daily, and ophthalmopathy patients received high-dose intravenous methylprednisolone. TCR Vbeta CDR3 sequencing of 130 to 150 peripheral blood samples (approximately 44 ophthalmopathy, around 80 hyperthyroidism and roughly 17 progressor patients) is reported in the paper.

The full study reports these points: No statistical method was used to fix the sample size in advance, and group allocation was not hidden from the investigators. A 13 V-J signature model separated ophthalmopathy from stable hyperthyroidism, with 87.88% sensitivity and 81% to 83% specificity in cross-validation and 80%/75% in testing. Most expanded thyroid clonotypes (frequency above 0.001) were also detected in blood, a finding suggesting that blood repertoires may reflect thyroid immune responses. In validation, progression to ophthalmopathy was predicted by the model with around 70% sensitivity and about 72% specificity, a median of around 5.9 months before onset.

The germline V gene yields MNHNS for CDR1 and SASEGT for CDR2. Taken from cysteine to phenylalanine, the CDR3 has 14 residues. Only CDR3 DNA remains: 42 bases, in frame from the first base. Trimming removed 6 bases from V and 5 bases from J, leaving 16 bases between the germline ends. TCR beta CDR3 regions were amplified from RNA transcripts. The first round of RT-PCR for the TCR CDR3 was performed with the HTBI primer set and the Qiagen OneStep RT-PCR kit. The libraries were constructed in a second round of multiplex PCR and then size-selected and purified. Sequencing of the libraries was done on an Illumina HiSeq2000 using paired-end 100 bp reads. The published analysis was carried out like this. SOAPnuke was used to process the raw data, removing reads that contained adapters or uncalled bases, had a mean Phred below 15, or lacked an exact match to the constant primer or identifier. COPE v1.2.5 was used to merge high-quality paired reads, and clonotypes were defined as unique nucleotide sequences. MiTCR v1.1 was used to align the clonotypes against IMGT TRBV, TRBD and TRBJ reference segments. Analysis was restricted to V-J combinations with a frequency above 0.0001, which covered roughly 99% of repertoires. A TCS score was defined as the ratio of F50 (clonal expansion) to E x V (chaos), with BLOSUM62-based TCRdist applied between CDR3 peptides within each V-J. Welch's t-statistics and random forest reduced several hundred V-J features to fewer than 15, which were used in a naive Bayes classifier (R e1071). Clones were called with MiXCR by TCRdb after fastp trimmed the public reads at Q25, and only in-frame beta chains were retained. Under each unique CDR3 protein, matching rows form one entry showing the most common genes and DNA. TCRdb, not the original authors, processed these V and J calls. In all, the sample holds under 350,000 distinct CDR3 sequences, and roughly 23% of those were seen once. Together, the top ten hold under 55% of the sample.

This clonotype was observed at least ten times. Its cognate antigen has yet to be identified. The sample holds no much larger clone one base away, and base qualities are not on file. A patient counted as having stable Graves' hyperthyroidism if no progression to ophthalmopathy occurred over 18 months of follow-up. Hyperthyroidism patients were aged 18 to 65 years and newly diagnosed, with disease duration of less than 2 months. Patients with uncontrolled infections, other autoimmune diseases, pregnancy or lactation were excluded. Diagnoses were based on clinical symptoms, serum thyroxine and TRAb, thyroid ultrasound and orbital computed tomography. PBMCs were separated from 10 ml of fresh peripheral blood using Ficoll-Paque density gradient centrifugation. Total RNA was extracted using Trizol reagent, and RNA quality was assessed on an Agilent 2100 Bioanalyzer.

This chain is built from TRBV6-1 and TRBJ1-2; D gene: possibly TRBD1, on 5 matching bases. This clonotype was obtained from a woman aged 45-65 years with Graves' hyperthyroidism. Sequencing used blood. The DNA sequence is given as TGTGCCAGCAGGCAAATCGGGACCGCATATGGCTACACCTTC. This codes for CASRQIGTAYGYTF.